This is a list of T cell receptor beta chains from one sample in a study of long-term antiretroviral therapy in people with HIV. Profiled with immunoSEQ multiplex PCR; TCRdb holds only in-frame clones, not every one. The data hold tens of thousands of clones, with approximately 81% observed a single time. This specimen was unsorted PBMCs, taken 2.3 years after starting antiretroviral therapy. These TCRs come from a man aged 40-49 years with HIV. The conserved cysteine and the conserved F or W are not part of the CDR3 here. The D gene is left open where the match is weak.

J gene: TRBJ2-1
V gene: TRBV11-3
D gene: NA
CDR3 protein: ASSPDQDNYNEQF

J gene: TRBJ2-7
V gene: TRBV5-4
D gene: NA
CDR3 protein: ASSSTGASSYEQY

J gene: TRBJ2-2
V gene: TRBV4-1
D gene: NA
CDR3 protein: ASSQDLSGELF

J gene: TRBJ1-6
V gene: TRBV5-6
D gene: NA
CDR3 protein: ASSFGNSPLH

J gene: TRBJ2-7
V gene: TRBV30
D gene: NA
CDR3 protein: AWSPPLGPHEQY

J gene: TRBJ1-2
V gene: TRBV28
D gene: NA
CDR3 protein: ASSFSGSNGYT

J gene: TRBJ2-5
V gene: TRBV6-5
D gene: TRBD2
CDR3 protein: ASSYSTSGEETQY

J gene: TRBJ2-5
V gene: TRBV10-3
D gene: TRBD1
CDR3 protein: AISEARDRRETQY

J gene: TRBJ2-7
V gene: TRBV19
D gene: TRBD1
CDR3 protein: ASSRGQGFQGDEQY

J gene: TRBJ2-2
V gene: TRBV14
D gene: NA
CDR3 protein: ASSQDPGINTGELF

J gene: TRBJ2-7
V gene: TRBV25-1
D gene: NA
CDR3 protein: ASSGRGEQY

J gene: TRBJ2-1
V gene: TRBV5-1
D gene: NA
CDR3 protein: ASSRNTASYNEQF

J gene: TRBJ1-1
V gene: TRBV6-1
D gene: NA
CDR3 protein: ASSLQVVNTEAF

J gene: TRBJ2-2
V gene: TRBV7-9
D gene: NA
CDR3 protein: ASSLVAGFGELF

J gene: TRBJ1-6
V gene: TRBV6-5
D gene: NA
CDR3 protein: ASSSYGSAGSLH

J gene: TRBJ1-1
V gene: TRBV6-1
D gene: NA
CDR3 protein: ASRRISSNTEAF

J gene: TRBJ2-1
V gene: TRBV9
D gene: NA
CDR3 protein: ASSVRDSYNEQF

J gene: TRBJ1-2
V gene: TRBV14
D gene: TRBD1
CDR3 protein: ASRRQGGYGYT

J gene: TRBJ1-4
V gene: TRBV13
D gene: TRBD1
CDR3 protein: ASSRGQGRKGNEKLF

J gene: TRBJ1-1
V gene: TRBV5-1
D gene: NA
CDR3 protein: ASSLDPGGNTEAF

J gene: TRBJ1-1
V gene: TRBV27
D gene: NA
CDR3 protein: ASSVGQGTTEAF

J gene: TRBJ1-3
V gene: TRBV7-2
D gene: NA
CDR3 protein: ASSLVQVLPGNTIY

J gene: TRBJ2-7
V gene: TRBV2
D gene: TRBD2
CDR3 protein: ASSEAGLAGPYEQY

J gene: TRBJ2-7
V gene: TRBV27
D gene: NA
CDR3 protein: ASSLSGPGVEQY

J gene: TRBJ1-1
V gene: TRBV7-9
D gene: NA
CDR3 protein: ASSFFTGLNTEAF

J gene: TRBJ2-5
V gene: TRBV11-2
D gene: TRBD1
CDR3 protein: ASSSDRVETQY

J gene: TRBJ1-1
V gene: TRBV7-2
D gene: NA
CDR3 protein: ASGFTLNTEAF

J gene: TRBJ2-2
V gene: TRBV6-5
D gene: TRBD1
CDR3 protein: ASKMTGQNTGELF

J gene: TRBJ2-5
V gene: TRBV11-2
D gene: TRBD2
CDR3 protein: ASSLRPTLTSGYQETQY

J gene: TRBJ1-1
V gene: TRBV19
D gene: TRBD1
CDR3 protein: ASSHPQGGRGLPEAF

J gene: TRBJ2-3
V gene: TRBV5-6
D gene: NA
CDR3 protein: ASSRGGYTQY

J gene: TRBJ2-3
V gene: TRBV2
D gene: NA
CDR3 protein: ASRVGTSTQY

J gene: TRBJ2-6
V gene: TRBV5-1
D gene: NA
CDR3 protein: ASRSPLSGANVLT

J gene: TRBJ2-1
V gene: TRBV14
D gene: NA
CDR3 protein: ASSQDEATSEF

J gene: TRBJ1-1
V gene: TRBV5-1
D gene: TRBD1
CDR3 protein: ASSYGTGGRAF

J gene: TRBJ1-4
V gene: TRBV2
D gene: TRBD1
CDR3 protein: ASRPDRGRPNEKLF

J gene: TRBJ2-5
V gene: TRBV27
D gene: NA
CDR3 protein: ASSYWGGETQY

J gene: TRBJ2-1
V gene: TRBV11-3
D gene: NA
CDR3 protein: ASSLGRNEQF

J gene: TRBJ2-7
V gene: TRBV10-3
D gene: TRBD1
CDR3 protein: AISAGQGAWEQY

J gene: TRBJ1-2
V gene: TRBV9
D gene: NA
CDR3 protein: ASSVAPPGSYGYT

J gene: TRBJ1-4
V gene: TRBV6-5
D gene: NA
CDR3 protein: ASSSGNEKLF

J gene: TRBJ1-2
V gene: TRBV6-4
D gene: NA
CDR3 protein: ASSEEWGQGYGYT